The T cell receptor (beta chain) described here comes from a study of siplizumab effects on memory and regulatory T cells (dated by TCRdb to 2018 to 2020). Concerning the study at large: The study looked at the effect of siplizumab, an anti-CD2 antibody, on alloreactive T-cell subsets in allogeneic mixed lymphocyte reactions made from human PBMCs.

Sorted unstimulated T cells and proliferating T cells recovered from mixed lymphocyte reactions were subjected to TCRbeta CDR3 sequencing. Fresh whole blood from about ten HLA-typed healthy donors served as the source for isolating PBMCs. To map where alloreactive clones came from, CD4+ regulatory T cells in the unstimulated state were FACS-sorted. What the authors observed across the whole study: Because sequences at frequencies below about 10^-5 were poorly captured, only a minor fraction of alloreactive clones could be mapped back to unstimulated subsets. About 75-97% of proliferating CD4+ or CD8+ clones could not be given a naive or memory phenotype. Among mappable alloreactive CD4+ clones, an average Treg-derived fraction of roughly 71% was observed with siplizumab, compared with 26.9% in control reactions. Unstimulated naive T cells appeared more diverse than memory T cells, and naive cells seemed to contribute substantially to the alloresponse. Whether proliferating Tregs from siplizumab cultures were suppressive was not functionally confirmed. The cumulative frequency of alloreactive sequences that could be traced back to unstimulated CD4+ memory T cells was significantly reduced by siplizumab.

Library preparation used the immunoSEQ multiplex PCR assay. Approximately 10^5 TCR templates per sample were assayed on the deep sequencing platform. Genomic DNA extracted from sorted T cells was the material used for TCRbeta CDR3 sequencing. For the original study's pipeline: The R programming language was used for the clonal analysis of the TCRbeta CDR3 data. Alloreactive CD4+ and CD8+ clones were identified by comparing unstimulated samples to CFSE-low samples taken after the reaction. Regulatory or non-regulatory origin was assigned to alloreactive CD4+ clones by matching of sequences to sorted unstimulated Treg and non-Treg repertoires. TCRdb took over this immuneACCESS table, retaining in-frame rearrangements with V and J assigned. Such tables are incomplete; in checked studies, under half of the missing clones stem from an unresolved V gene, and the remainder is unexplained. The DNA gave D and trimming, while V, J and clone size come from that table. For this sample there are roughly 80,000 clones; roughly 89% appear just once. Jointly, the top ten make up 1.5% of the sample.

For this clone: The antigen this receptor binds is unknown. Per-base qualities were not stored, and no clone one base away is much larger.

The receptor was isolated from a human donor in good health. Sequences were obtained from Tregs sorted from blood.

CDR3 reads: CAISEGSYGYTF. DNA sequence: TGTGCCATCAGTGAAGGATCCTATGGCTACACCTTC. The rearrangement combines TRBV10-3 with TRBJ1-2; the D gene cannot be named for sure. The germline V gene yields ENHRY for CDR1 and SYGVKD for CDR2. The germline ends are 6 bases apart after V is trimmed by 3 bases and J by 4 bases. From cysteine to phenylalanine, the CDR3 is 12 amino acids long. The retained sequence is limited to the CDR3, 36 bases, with the frame set at the first base.